These 27 T cell receptor beta chains share one sample of origin, sequenced in a study of blood T cell repertoires in COVID-19. TCRdb's table, derived via immunoSEQ multiplex PCR, lists solely in-frame clones and lacks some. The sample holds over 250,000 clones, approximately 85% seen once. The sequenced material came from peripheral blood. These receptors all stem from a woman in her 70s with acute or convalescent COVID-19.

The CDR3 here is CASSETSGNEQFF. The CDR3 DNA reads as TGCGCCAGCAGTGAGACTAGCGGCAATGAGCAGTTCTTC. The gene calls are TRBV10-2 and TRBJ2-1; TRBD2 matches at 8 bases. V gave up 2 bases and J gave up 6 bases; unmatched junction bases: 0. Per the germline V gene, CDR1 is WSHSY and CDR2 is SAAADI. The CDR3 has 13 amino acids.

The chain has TRBV6-1 and TRBJ2-6, with 7 bases matching TRBD2. The length of the CDR3 is 17 residues. Per germline, CDR1 MNHNS and CDR2 SASEGT. Trimming removed 4 bases from V and 0 bases from J; junction bases left unmatched: 6. The CDR3 region has the DNA TGTGCCAGCAGTGTCCTAGCGGCCACCTCTGGGGCCAACGTCCTGACTTTC. It is translated as CASSVLAATSGANVLTF.

The chain uses TRBV10-3 and TRBJ1-1; maybe TRBD1 (6 bases). Germline loops: CDR1 ENHRY, CDR2 SYGVKD. The CDR3 totals 13 residues. Deletions cut 11 bases from V and 2 bases from J, with 15 bases between. The CDR3 coding sequence is TGTGCCTACGCCAGGGGCCAAAACACTGAAGCTTTCTTT. Translated, it gives CAYARGQNTEAFF.

This chain links TRBV2 with TRBJ2-7, with D hard to call. Trimming removed 3 bases at V and 4 bases at J, with 7 bases between. The germline gives CDR1 SNHLY, CDR2 FYNNEI. The CDR3 contains 12 residues. CDR3 loop: CASSDGFYEQYF. The CDR3 region has the DNA TGTGCCAGCAGTGACGGGTTTTACGAGCAGTACTTC.

V usage is TRBV5-1 and J usage is TRBJ2-2; D perhaps matches TRBD1 (6 bases). Deletions cut 6 bases from V and 5 bases from J, with 11 bases between. Germline CDR1 and CDR2: SGHRS and YFSETQ. The CDR3 sequence is 13 residues long. In DNA form, the CDR3 reads TGCGCCAGCAAACAGGGCAATACCGGGGAGCTGTTTTTT. It translates to CASKQGNTGELFF.

The chain joins TRBV18 to TRBJ2-2, with TRBD2 as a possible D gene (5 bases). Trimming removed 1 base at V and 0 bases at J, with 12 bases between. The CDR3 is 17 amino acids. Germline V gene data show CDR1 as KGHSH and CDR2 as LQKENI. CDR3 DNA: TGTGCCAGCTCACCACAAAGGACGGGGACGAACACCGGGGAGCTGTTTTTT. Translation gives CASSPQRTGTNTGELFF.

This chain joins TRBV12-3 or TRBV12-4 and TRBJ1-1; D is ambiguous. The V gene lost 3 bases and the J gene lost 4 bases, with 6 bases spanning the gap. CDR3 size: 12 residues. The CDR3 bases are TGTGCCAGCAGTTTTAGTGGCACTGAAGCTTTCTTT. Translating it yields CASSFSGTEAFF.

The chain links TRBV28 to TRBJ1-6; TRBD1 is a possible D gene (5 bases). Germline CDR1 and CDR2: MDHEN and SYDVKM. This CDR3 has 15 residues. Trimming left V 5 bases short and J 3 bases short, with 11 bases between. The CDR3 here is CASSGGMGYNSPLHF. CDR3 nucleotides: TGTGCCAGCAGTGGGGGGATGGGCTATAATTCACCCCTCCACTTT.

The gene calls are TRBV5-1 and TRBJ2-1; D remains unclear. Germline CDR1 reads SGHRS; CDR2 reads YFSETQ. CDR3 length equals 15 residues. V dropped 4 bases and J dropped 2 bases, with 13 bases sitting between them. CDR3 in DNA: TGCGCCAGCAGCGCGGAAGGTCAAACCTACAATGAGCAGTTCTTC. Its protein product is CASSAEGQTYNEQFF.

The CDR3 DNA is TGTGCCAGCTCATCCGGGTTGGATTCACCCCTCCACTTT. This gives the protein CASSSGLDSPLHF. This rearrangement joins TRBV18 to TRBJ1-6; D call uncertain. Germline V gives CDR1 KGHSH, CDR2 LQKENI. V gave up 5 bases and J gave up 8 bases, with 10 bases separating them. The CDR3 runs 13 residues.

This rearrangement joins TRBV12-3 or TRBV12-4 to TRBJ1-2; D is unresolved. This CDR3 is built from 13 residues. The V and J ends lost 5 bases and 8 bases respectively, with 15 bases between them. CDR3: CASSQVPLNGYTF. As DNA, the CDR3 is TGTGCCAGCAGTCAGGTCCCTCTGAACGGCTACACCTTC.

The rearrangement uses TRBV6-1 and TRBJ1-5, with 8 bases lining up with TRBD1. J gave up 8 bases and V 2 bases, and 5 bases lay outside the gene matches. The CDR3 length is 14 residues. In germline, CDR1 is MNHNS, CDR2 SASEGT. CDR3 region: CASSEQGAGEPQHF. The CDR3 nucleotides are TGTGCCAGCAGTGAACAGGGGGCGGGTGAGCCCCAGCATTTT.

The rearrangement uses TRBV20-1 and TRBJ1-1, with D perhaps TRBD1 (5 bases). CDR1 and CDR2 from the germline V gene are DFQATT and SNEGSKA (reference sequence). Trimming shortened V by 3 bases and J by 0 bases, and 11 bases separated the two germline ends. This CDR3 has 14 residues. The CDR3 reads CSASWGLLNTEAFF. The CDR3 DNA follows: TGCAGTGCTAGTTGGGGCCTGTTGAACACTGAAGCTTTCTTT.

V and J are TRBV15 and TRBJ2-6; the D gene is possibly TRBD2 (6 bases). The V end was cut by 5 bases, the J end by 0 bases, with 14 bases between. The CDR3 is 17 residues long. Germline V gene data show CDR1 as LNHNV and CDR2 as YYDKDF (reference sequence). CDR3 nucleotide sequence: TGTGCCACCAGCGCGGGGATCCTGACCTCTGGGGCCAACGTCCTGACTTTC. It translates to CATSAGILTSGANVLTF.

This chain links TRBV11-3 with TRBJ2-1; maybe TRBD2 (5 bases). This CDR3 spans 15 amino acids. V was cut by 1 base and J by 2 bases, with 9 bases left in between. Germline CDR1 and CDR2: SGHNT and YENEEA. CDR3 bases: TGTGCCAGCAGCTTAGGAGGGAACCCCTACAATGAGCAGTTCTTC. Protein sequence: CASSLGGNPYNEQFF.

The chain has TRBV27 and TRBJ2-7; 7 nucleotides line up with TRBD2. Germline CDR1 is MNHEY and CDR2 is SMNVEV (reference sequence). This CDR3 comprises 11 residues. Germline trimming cut 7 bases from V and 6 bases from J; bases unmatched to any gene: 3. The CDR3 loop reads CASKSGGEQYF. In nucleotides, the CDR3 is TGTGCCAGCAAGTCGGGGGGCGAGCAGTACTTC.

This chain joins TRBV28 and TRBJ1-1; TRBD1 agrees at 8 bases. Per germline, CDR1 MDHEN and CDR2 SYDVKM. This CDR3 contains 15 residues. J gave up 10 bases and V 2 bases, and 12 bases lay outside the gene matches. The CDR3 sequence is CASSLGQGGHNGAFF. DNA of the CDR3: TGTGCCAGCAGTTTAGGACAGGGCGGACACAACGGAGCTTTCTTT. Variable domain in full (rest from reference TRBV28 and TRBJ1-1): DVKVTQSSRYLVKRTGEKVFLECVQDMDHENMFWYRQDPGLGLRLIYFSYDVKMKEKGDIPEGYSVSREKKERFSLILESASTNQTSMYLCASSLGQGGHNGAFFGQGTRLTVV.

This sequence joins TRBV19 and TRBJ1-1, with D perhaps matching TRBD1 (6 bases). Germline CDR1 reads LNHDA; CDR2 reads SQIVND (reference sequence). CDR3 length equals 13 residues. V was pared by 5 bases and J by 1 base, with 8 bases between. CDR3 in amino acids: CASSQQGNTEAFF. CDR3 sequence (DNA): TGTGCCAGTAGTCAACAGGGGAACACTGAAGCTTTCTTT.

The chain employs TRBV5-7 and TRBJ2-3, with D uncertain. TRBV5-7 counts as an open reading frame of uncertain function. V lost 0 bases and J lost 6, with 5 bases in between. The CDR3 contains 12 residues. The CDR3 DNA follows: TGTGCCAGCAGCTTGGGGCGGGATACGCAGTATTTT. It is translated as CASSLGRDTQYF.

This clone showed up just a few times. The chain combines TRBV3-1 (or the pseudogene TRBV3-2) with TRBJ1-4; TRBD1 agrees at 9 bases. The CDR3 is made up of 15 amino acids. After removal of 5 bases from V and 5 bases from J, the junction contained 6 bases not matched to a gene. Germline CDR1 LGHDT, CDR2 YNNKEL (reference sequence). The CDR3 sequence is CASSNRDRVNEKLFF. The CDR3, as DNA: TGTGCCAGCAGCAACCGGGACAGGGTCAATGAAAAACTGTTTTTT.

This clone was observed a few times. CDR3 in DNA: TGTGCCTGGAGTGTACCCGGGGGGCGCAGATCTACCTTC. Translated, it gives CAWSVPGGRRSTF. The rearrangement joins TRBV30 to TRBJ1-2; maybe TRBD1 (6 bases). Germline V gene data show CDR1 as GTSNPN and CDR2 as SVGIG (reference sequence). The CDR3 contains 13 residues. V lost 0 bases and J 14 bases, leaving 19 bases between the germline ends.

In this sample, this clone turned up a few times. J is TRBJ1-2 and V is TRBV12-3 or TRBV12-4, with D hard to call. Trimming stripped 6 bases from V and 4 bases from J, with 9 bases between. This CDR3 spans 12 amino acids. CDR3: CASRETRYGYTF. The DNA of the CDR3 is TGTGCCAGCAGGGAGACCCGCTATGGCTACACCTTC.

The chain recombines TRBV7-9 with TRBJ2-4; TRBD2 is a possible D gene (5 bases). The CDR3 is 14 residues long. V was cut by 4 bases and J by 11 bases, with 18 bases left in between. CDR1 is SEHNR, CDR2 FQNEAQ, per germline (reference sequence). CDR3 protein: CASSSRPLEGVQYF. The DNA for the CDR3 is TGTGCCAGCAGCTCAAGGCCATTAGAGGGCGTTCAGTACTTC.

V gene TRBV3-1 (or the pseudogene TRBV3-2) combines with J gene TRBJ2-7; 8 bases map to TRBD1. Germline CDR1 LGHDT, CDR2 YNNKEL (reference sequence). J was trimmed by 6 bases and V by 3 bases; bases with no gene match: 7. There are 14 residues in the CDR3. This CDR3 reads CASSHRDRRGEQYF. The CDR3 nucleotides read TGTGCCAGCAGCCATAGGGACAGGAGGGGCGAGCAGTACTTC.

The chain carries TRBV5-1 and TRBJ1-2; the D gene is possibly TRBD1 (5 bases). Germline values: CDR1 SGHRS, CDR2 YFSETQ. V was trimmed by 0 bases and J by 7 bases, leaving 19 bases between them. The CDR3 spans 16 residues. The CDR3 reads CASSLGGRGNPRGYTF. CDR3 nucleotide sequence: TGCGCCAGCAGCTTGGGAGGGCGGGGGAACCCTCGTGGCTACACCTTC.

This chain joins TRBV5-4 and TRBJ1-1; 8 bases are shared with TRBD1. Germline CDR1 reads SGHNT; CDR2 reads YYREEE (reference sequence). With 0 bases clipped from V and 5 bases from J, the junction kept 3 bases outside the gene matches. The CDR3 runs to 14 residues. DNA of the CDR3: TGTGCCAGCAGCTTGGGGACAGGGCGGACTGAAGCTTTCTTT. Translated, it gives CASSLGTGRTEAFF.

This clone came up a few times. DNA for the CDR3: TGCGCCAGCAGCAGGACAGGGGCTAATGAAAAACTGTTTTTT. It specifies CASSRTGANEKLFF. This chain uses TRBV5-1 with TRBJ1-4; 9 bases fit TRBD1. This CDR3 has 14 residues. J lost 3 bases, V lost 4 bases, and 1 base had no gene match. In germline, CDR1 is SGHRS, CDR2 YFSETQ.